This T cell receptor (beta chain) is from a study of CD8 T cells in ankylosing spondylitis. Broader study findings: Several of the motif variants were reported before in synovial fluid and blood from reactive arthritis. In ankylosing spondylitis patients, matched synovial fluid reportedly showed significant enrichment of disease-linked clones.

TCRdb itself ran the 5' RACE reads through MiXCR, one entry per CDR3 protein. The sample holds 150,000 or so distinct CDR3 sequences, roughly 10% seen once. On this clonotype: The target antigen is unknown.

Germline CDR1 and CDR2: LGHNA and YSLEER. V dropped 0 bases and J dropped 5 bases, with 11 bases sitting between them. The CDR3 is made up of 15 amino acids. The sequenced material came from blood, either unsorted or a sorted T cell fraction (not recorded which). The TCR was taken from a female donor with ankylosing spondylitis or in good health (not recorded which). The chain uses TRBV4-3 and TRBJ1-5; D might be TRBD1 (5 bases). CDR3: CASSQDSAGHQPQHF. As DNA, the CDR3 is TGCGCCAGCAGCCAAGATAGCGCAGGGCATCAGCCCCAGCATTTT.